Below, 10 T cell receptor beta chains from the same sample are listed, as sequenced in a study of cytomegalovirus exposure and HLA in healthy donors. The PCR contained 60 Vbeta and 13 Jbeta primers. The repertoire was sequenced with immunoSEQ multiplex PCR; TCRdb's copy has only in-frame clones and lacks some. The sample carries under 150,000 clones, roughly three quarters recorded once. The sample taken for sequencing was PBMCs. These receptors all stem from a woman aged 40-49 years in good health and CMV-seronegative.

The V gene is TRBV15, the J gene TRBJ1-2; 7 bases fit TRBD1. This CDR3 spans 17 amino acids. Per the germline V gene, CDR1 is LNHNV and CDR2 is YYDKDF (reference sequence). V lost 0 bases and J lost 3; bases outside the gene matches: 10. CDR3 region: CATSREGGGGVYYGYTF. Written as DNA, the CDR3 is TGTGCCACCAGCAGAGAAGGAGGGGGCGGAGTTTACTATGGCTACACCTTC.

The chain uses TRBV6-1 and TRBJ1-2, with 10 bases fitting TRBD1. The CDR3 contains 13 residues. Germline lookup yields CDR1 MNHNS and CDR2 SASEGT. V lost 5 bases and J lost 5; bases outside the gene matches: 2. CDR3 amino acids: CASSWGQGYGYTF. The CDR3 coding sequence is TGTGCCAGCAGTTGGGGACAGGGGTATGGCTACACCTTC.

The chain couples TRBV13 to TRBJ2-7; unclear D gene. This CDR3 comprises 14 residues. Deletions cut 3 bases from V and 3 bases from J, with 12 bases between. CDR1 and CDR2 (germline): PRHDT, FYEKMQ (reference sequence). CDR3 in amino acids: CASSLPNEIYEQYF. DNA of the CDR3: TGTGCCAGCAGCTTGCCTAACGAGATCTACGAGCAGTACTTC.

This clone was picked up a small number of times. The CDR3 DNA is TGTGCCAGCAGTTACGACGGGGAAGCTTCTCGAAACACCATATATTTT. Amino acid sequence: CASSYDGEASRNTIYF. The chain uses TRBV6-5 and TRBJ1-3; no definite D call. The CDR3 totals 16 residues. The V end was cut by 2 bases, the J end by 5 bases, with 16 bases between. CDR1 and CDR2 (germline): MNHEY, SVGAGI.

The chain joins TRBV5-4 to TRBJ1-1, with D hard to call. V lost 2 bases and J lost 2, with 4 bases in between. The germline V gene has CDR1 SGHNT and CDR2 YYREEE (reference sequence). The CDR3 runs 12 residues. Here the CDR3 reads CASSFVNTEAFF. CDR3 in DNA: TGTGCCAGCAGCTTCGTAAACACTGAAGCTTTCTTT.

V is TRBV14 and J is TRBJ2-5; tentatively, D is TRBD2 (5 bases). V was pared by 1 base and J by 3 bases, with 12 bases between. This CDR3 is 15 amino acids long. Germline-derived CDR1 and CDR2 are SGHDN and FVKESK. The CDR3 reads CASSQVGDGEETQYF. The DNA of the CDR3 is TGTGCCAGCAGCCAAGTGGGAGACGGAGAAGAGACCCAGTACTTC.

The rearrangement uses TRBV5-1 and TRBJ1-5; 10 bases match TRBD1. Losses at the gene ends were 0 bases for V and 6 bases for J; bases not matched to a gene: 3. Germline V gives CDR1 SGHRS, CDR2 YFSETQ. The CDR3 length is 15 residues. This CDR3 is CASSLGTGGGQPQHF. The CDR3 region has the DNA TGCGCCAGCAGCTTGGGGACAGGGGGTGGTCAGCCCCAGCATTTT. Looking up the rest from reference TRBV5-1 and TRBJ1-5 gives the full variable domain: KAGVTQTPRYLIKTRGQQVTLSCSPISGHRSVSWYQQTPGQGLQFLFEYFSETQRNKGNFPGRFSGRQFSNSRSEMNVSTLELGDSALYLCASSLGTGGGQPQHFGDGTRLSIL.

V gene TRBV19 combines with J gene TRBJ2-1; tentative D call: TRBD2 (5 bases). V was shortened by 3 bases and J by 1 base, with 19 bases between the two germline ends. The CDR3 runs to 18 residues. Germline CDR1 reads LNHDA; CDR2 reads SQIVND (reference sequence). This CDR3 is CASSISPPGITSYNEQFF. The CDR3 DNA reads TGTGCCAGTAGTATTTCCCCACCGGGGATAACGTCCTACAATGAGCAGTTCTTC.

This chain joins TRBV5-1 and TRBJ1-1; 8 positions match TRBD1. CDR3 size: 16 residues. V trimming: 0 bases; J trimming: 1 base; junction bases outside the gene matches: 5. The germline CDR1 and CDR2 sequences are SGHRS and YFSETQ. CDR3 sequence: CASSLDGQGGNTEAFF. The CDR3 DNA is TGCGCCAGCAGCTTGGATGGACAGGGAGGGAACACTGAAGCTTTCTTT.

The chain links TRBV10-3 to TRBJ1-3, with 7 nucleotides matching TRBD1. V was pared by 6 bases and J by 0 bases, with 14 bases of the junction left unmatched. This CDR3 has 18 amino acids. CDR1 and CDR2 (germline): ENHRY, SYGVKD. CDR3 sequence (DNA): TGTGCCATCAGGGCGAGGGGGACAGAAATCGGCTCTGGAAACACCATATATTTT. Protein product: CAIRARGTEIGSGNTIYF.